These 7 T cell receptor beta chains came from one sample sequenced in a study of shared clonotypes between healthy human individuals. Sequenced by immunoSEQ multiplex PCR; TCRdb stores in-frame clones only, minus some. The repertoire holds about 380,000 clones, with 90% to 97% as singletons. The sequenced material came from memory CD8+ T cells sorted from blood. Regarding subset: CD45RO+ cells pooled with CCR7-negative TemRA cells. The receptors shown here come from a man between 25 and 39 years old in good health.

This chain links TRBV28 with TRBJ2-2; 9 bases line up with TRBD1. Germline V lookup: CDR1 MDHEN, CDR2 SYDVKM. The CDR3 consists of 15 residues. After removal of 6 bases from V and 6 bases from J, the junction contained 8 bases not matched to a gene. The CDR3 loop is CASRAPGQGAGELFF. Written as DNA, the CDR3 is TGTGCCAGCAGGGCTCCGGGACAGGGAGCCGGGGAGCTGTTTTTT.

The genes are TRBV7-2 and TRBJ2-7, with 11 bases fitting TRBD2. The CDR3 runs 15 residues. Trimming took 4 bases from V and 1 from J; bases not matched to a gene: 3. CDR1 and CDR2 (germline): SGHTA, FQGNSA. CDR3 loop: CASSSTSGTSYEQYF. The DNA of the CDR3 is TGTGCCAGCAGCTCGACTAGCGGGACTTCCTACGAGCAGTACTTC.

V is TRBV5-1 and J is TRBJ1-3; TRBD1 might be the D (5 bases). The germline V gene has CDR1 SGHRS and CDR2 YFSETQ. Trimming shortened V by 0 bases and J by 2 bases, and 9 bases separated the two germline ends. There are 15 residues in the CDR3. CDR3 in amino acids: CASSLEAGPGNTIYF. The DNA for the CDR3 is TGCGCCAGCAGCTTGGAGGCAGGGCCTGGAAACACCATATATTTT.

The CDR3 sequence is CASTYGRNNYGYTF. As DNA, the CDR3 is TGTGCCAGCACCTACGGACGGAATAACTATGGCTACACCTTC. The chain joins TRBV28 to TRBJ1-2; D is undetermined. The germline V and J ends were trimmed by 7 bases and 1 base, with 13 bases remaining between them. CDR3 length: 14 amino acids. CDR1 and CDR2 (germline): MDHEN, SYDVKM.

This clone has just one count. The gene calls are TRBV2 and TRBJ1-6; D remains unclear. From germline, CDR1 is SNHLY and CDR2 FYNNEI. V was pared by 1 base and J by 7 bases, with 2 bases between. CDR3 length: 12 residues. The CDR3 loop reads CASSEENSPLHF. In DNA, the CDR3 is TGTGCCAGCAGTGAAGAGAATTCACCCCTCCACTTT. The whole variable domain, filled in from reference TRBV2 and TRBJ1-6, reads EPEVTQTPSHQVTQMGQEVILRCVPISNHLYFYWYRQILGQKVEFLVSFYNNEISEKSEIFDDQFSVERPDGSNFTLKIRSTKLEDSAMYFCASSEENSPLHFGNGTRLTVT.

The chain links TRBV11-2 to TRBJ2-2, with TRBD1 matching 11 bases. The CDR3 length is 15 residues. V lost 0 bases, J lost 6 bases, and 0 bases stayed unmatched. CDR1 is SGHAT, CDR2 FQNNGV, per germline. CDR3 DNA sequence: TGTGCCAGCAGCTTAGAGGACAGGGGGCCCGGGGAGCTGTTTTTT. This translates into CASSLEDRGPGELFF. Full variable domain (remainder filled in from reference TRBV11-2 and TRBJ2-2): EAGVAQSPRYKIIEKRQSVAFWCNPISGHATLYWYQQILGQGPKLLIQFQNNGVVDDSQLPKDRFSAERLKGVDSTLKIQPAKLEDSAVYLCASSLEDRGPGELFFGEGSRLTVL.

The chain carries TRBV5-1 and TRBJ2-5; 11 nucleotides agree with TRBD2. CDR3 length: 14 amino acids. Germline assignment: CDR1 SGHRS and CDR2 YFSETQ. Trimming at V came to 4 bases and at J to 5 bases, leaving 4 bases not matched to a gene. The CDR3 spells CASSVTSGTETQYF. CDR3 DNA: TGCGCCAGCAGCGTGACTAGCGGGACGGAGACCCAGTACTTC.